The clone carrying this T cell receptor (beta chain) was detected a few times. Its antigen remains unknown. This sequence may be a read error, since a much larger clone differs from it by one base. The lymph nodes were axillary draining lymph nodes from breast cancer patients. This entry belongs to a study of breast tumors, draining lymph nodes, adjacent tissues. Per the germline V gene, CDR1 is LGHNT and CDR2 is FRNRAP. With 3 bases removed from V and 4 bases from J, the gap between germline ends came to 6 bases. The CDR3 contains 13 residues. Via MiXCR, TCRdb re-called the multiplex PCR reads, giving one row per CDR3 protein. Of over 200,000 distinct CDR3 sequences in the sample, around 34% were seen once. The study's findings and limits: Most tumor T cells seemingly derive from lymph node, then expand in tumor.

Sequencing was carried out using axillary lymph node tissue. This receptor was obtained from a female donor with breast cancer. Some clones in this sample may be carry-over from other donors' samples. V and J are TRBV12-5 and TRBJ1-4, with D tentatively TRBD1 (5 bases). The CDR3 nucleotides read TGTGCTAGTGGTTTCGGACATAATGAAAAACTGTTTTTT. Translated, it gives CASGFGHNEKLFF.